The subject of this entry is one T cell receptor (beta chain). Antigen unknown. This sample is drawn from a study of beta chain features in type 1 diabetes. Study details: Examined across all samples were some 99 million sorted cells. Study results and caveats: The naive, central memory and Treg TCRB repertoires looked more alike in patients than they did in healthy donors. cDNA-based sequencing might over-represent cells highly expressing TCR.

Expressed TCRB transcripts were sequenced because the isolated RNA had all been reverse transcribed beforehand. Measured with immunoSEQ multiplex PCR; TCRdb has only the in-frame clones, and not every one. The sample holds under 250,000 clones, 12% to 15% seen once. Losses at the gene ends were 4 bases for V and 1 base for J; bases not matched to a gene: 3. The length of the CDR3 is 15 residues. Germline assignment: CDR1 MNHEY and CDR2 SMNVEV (reference sequence). Specimen: naive CD4+ T cells from blood. The source is a woman in her thirties or forties in good health. The chain has TRBV27 and TRBJ1-1, with TRBD1 matching over 10 bases. The CDR3 is CASSSRTGGNTEAFF. CDR3 nucleotides: TGTGCCAGCAGTTCCCGGACAGGGGGGAACACTGAAGCTTTCTTT.